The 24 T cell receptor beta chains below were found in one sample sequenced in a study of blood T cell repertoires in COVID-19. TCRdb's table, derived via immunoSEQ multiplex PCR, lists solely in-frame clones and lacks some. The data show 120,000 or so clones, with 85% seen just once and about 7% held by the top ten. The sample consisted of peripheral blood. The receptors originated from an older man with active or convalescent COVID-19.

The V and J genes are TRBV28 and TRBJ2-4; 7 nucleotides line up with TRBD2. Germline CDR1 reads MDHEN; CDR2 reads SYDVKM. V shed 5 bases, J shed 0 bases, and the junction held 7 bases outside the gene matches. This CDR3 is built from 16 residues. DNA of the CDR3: TGTGCCAGCAGTCTACTGGGGGGGACAGCCAAAAACATTCAGTACTTC. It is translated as CASSLLGGTAKNIQYF.

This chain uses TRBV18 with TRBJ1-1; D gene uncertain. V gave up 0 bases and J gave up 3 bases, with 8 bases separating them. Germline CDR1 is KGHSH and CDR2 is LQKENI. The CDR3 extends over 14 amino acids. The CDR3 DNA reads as TGTGCCAGCTCACCACCTCTCGGTTACACTGAAGCTTTCTTT. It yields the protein CASSPPLGYTEAFF.

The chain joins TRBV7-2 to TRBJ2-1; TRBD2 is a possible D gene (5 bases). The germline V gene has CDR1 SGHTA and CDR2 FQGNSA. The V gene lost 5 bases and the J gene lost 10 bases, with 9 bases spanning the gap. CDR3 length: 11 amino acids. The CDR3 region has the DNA TGTGCCAGCAGCATTACGGGAGAGCAGTTCTTC. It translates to CASSITGEQFF.

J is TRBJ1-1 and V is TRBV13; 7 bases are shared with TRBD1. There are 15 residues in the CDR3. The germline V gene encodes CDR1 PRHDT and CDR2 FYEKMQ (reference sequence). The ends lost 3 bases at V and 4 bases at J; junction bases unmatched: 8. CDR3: CASSFRQGWATEAFF. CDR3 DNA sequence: TGTGCCAGCAGCTTCAGACAGGGATGGGCCACTGAAGCTTTCTTT.

The CDR3: CASSLTGEGEQYF. The CDR3 nucleotides read TGTGCCAGCAGCCTCACGGGGGAGGGCGAGCAGTACTTC. The chain is built from TRBV3-1 (or the pseudogene TRBV3-2) and TRBJ2-7; 7 bases map to TRBD2. The CDR3 contains 13 residues. Germline lookup yields CDR1 LGHDT and CDR2 YNNKEL (reference sequence). Germline trimming cut 4 bases from V and 6 bases from J; bases unmatched to any gene: 6.

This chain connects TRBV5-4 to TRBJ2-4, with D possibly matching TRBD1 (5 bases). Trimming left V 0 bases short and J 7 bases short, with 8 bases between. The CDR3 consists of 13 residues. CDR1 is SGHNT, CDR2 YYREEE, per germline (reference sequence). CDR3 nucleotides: TGTGCCAGCAGCTTGGACAGGTCTAACATTCAGTACTTC. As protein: CASSLDRSNIQYF.

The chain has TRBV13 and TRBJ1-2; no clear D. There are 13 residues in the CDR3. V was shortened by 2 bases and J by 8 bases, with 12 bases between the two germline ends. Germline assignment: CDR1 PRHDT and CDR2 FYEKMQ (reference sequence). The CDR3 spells CASSLNPEGGYTF. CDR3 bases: TGTGCCAGCAGCTTAAACCCCGAGGGAGGCTACACCTTC.

The CDR3 spells CASSVGTGASSYGYTF. CDR3 DNA sequence: TGTGCCAGCAGTGTCGGGACAGGGGCGTCCTCCTATGGCTACACCTTC. The chain has TRBV6-1 and TRBJ1-2, with TRBD1 matching over 10 bases. The junction had 9 bases not matched to a gene; V was cut back by 4 bases and J by 4 bases. Germline V lookup: CDR1 MNHNS, CDR2 SASEGT. The CDR3 is made up of 16 amino acids.

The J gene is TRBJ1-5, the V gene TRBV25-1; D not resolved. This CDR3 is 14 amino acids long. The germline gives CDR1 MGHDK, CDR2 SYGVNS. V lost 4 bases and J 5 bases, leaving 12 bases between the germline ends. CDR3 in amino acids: CASSGVQSYQPQHF. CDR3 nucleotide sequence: TGTGCCAGCAGTGGGGTACAGTCATATCAGCCCCAGCATTTT.

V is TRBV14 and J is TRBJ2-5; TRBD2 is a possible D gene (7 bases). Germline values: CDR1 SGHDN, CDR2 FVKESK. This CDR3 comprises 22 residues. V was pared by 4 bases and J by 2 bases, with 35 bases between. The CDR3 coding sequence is TGTGCCAGCAGCCCTACCCTTCTGCCGTGGATACGACCAGGGGAGGGTCAAGAGACCCAGTACTTC. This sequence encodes CASSPTLLPWIRPGEGQETQYF.

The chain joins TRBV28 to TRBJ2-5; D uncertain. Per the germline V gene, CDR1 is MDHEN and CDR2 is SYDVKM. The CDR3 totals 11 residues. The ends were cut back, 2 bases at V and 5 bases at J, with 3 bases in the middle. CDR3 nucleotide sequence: TGTGCCAGCAGTTTACTGGAGACCCAGTACTTC. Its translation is CASSLLETQYF.

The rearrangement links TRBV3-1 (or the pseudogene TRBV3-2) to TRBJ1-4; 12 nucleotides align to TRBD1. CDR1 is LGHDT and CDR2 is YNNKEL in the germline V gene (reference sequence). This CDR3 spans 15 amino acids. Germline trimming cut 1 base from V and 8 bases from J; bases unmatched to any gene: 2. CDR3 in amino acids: CASSQVGTGGEKLFF. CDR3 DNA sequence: TGTGCCAGCAGCCAAGTAGGGACAGGGGGCGAAAAACTGTTTTTT.

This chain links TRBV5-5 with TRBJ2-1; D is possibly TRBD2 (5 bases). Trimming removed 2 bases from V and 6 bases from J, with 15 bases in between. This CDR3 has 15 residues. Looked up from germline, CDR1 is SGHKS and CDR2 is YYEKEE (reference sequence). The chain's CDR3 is CASSFEGRSVNEQFF. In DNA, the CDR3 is TGTGCCAGCAGCTTTGAGGGTAGGTCAGTCAATGAGCAGTTCTTC.

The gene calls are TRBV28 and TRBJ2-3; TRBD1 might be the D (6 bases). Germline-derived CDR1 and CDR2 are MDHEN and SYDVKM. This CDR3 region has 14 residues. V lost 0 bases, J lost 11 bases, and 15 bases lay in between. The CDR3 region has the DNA TGTGCCAGCAGTTTATGGGGGGCGCCTCTTGGGCAGTATTTT. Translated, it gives CASSLWGAPLGQYF.

The CDR3 DNA is TGTGCCAGCAGCTTAGATTGGCAGGCCGCCTACGAGCAGTACTTC. Translation: CASSLDWQAAYEQYF. The chain is built from TRBV11-2 and TRBJ2-7; D ambiguous. From germline, CDR1 is SGHAT and CDR2 FQNNGV. The V end lost 0 bases, the J end lost 2 bases, and 11 bases lay between the germline ends. The CDR3 is 15 residues long.

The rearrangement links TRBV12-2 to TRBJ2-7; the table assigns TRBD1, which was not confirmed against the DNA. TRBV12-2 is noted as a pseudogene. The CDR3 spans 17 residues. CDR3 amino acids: CASRLVSGQTGSYEQYF. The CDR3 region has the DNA TGTGCAAGTCGCTTAGTATCAGGACAGACCGGCTCCTACGAGCAGTACTTC.

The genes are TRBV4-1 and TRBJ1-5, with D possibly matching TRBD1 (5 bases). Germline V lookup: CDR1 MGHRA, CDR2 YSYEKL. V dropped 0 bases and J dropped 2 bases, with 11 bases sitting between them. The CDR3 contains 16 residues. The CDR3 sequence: CASSQDGGVGNQPQHF. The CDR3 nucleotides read TGCGCCAGCAGCCAAGATGGAGGGGTCGGCAATCAGCCCCAGCATTTT.

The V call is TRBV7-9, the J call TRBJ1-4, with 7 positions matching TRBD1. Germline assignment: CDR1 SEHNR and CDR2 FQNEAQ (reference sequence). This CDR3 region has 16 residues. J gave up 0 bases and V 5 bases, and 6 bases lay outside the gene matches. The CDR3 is CASSPGDRSTNEKLFF. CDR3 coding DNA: TGTGCCAGCAGCCCCGGGGACAGATCAACTAATGAAAAACTGTTTTTT.

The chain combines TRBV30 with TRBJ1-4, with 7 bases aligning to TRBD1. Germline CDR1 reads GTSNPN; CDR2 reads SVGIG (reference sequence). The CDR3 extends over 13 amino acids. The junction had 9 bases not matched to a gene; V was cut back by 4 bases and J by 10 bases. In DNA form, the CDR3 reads TGTGCCTGGAATGCAGGGGGTCGCGGAAAACTGTTTTTT. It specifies CAWNAGGRGKLFF.

DNA of the CDR3: TGTGCCAGCAGCCAGAGACTTGACACCGGGGAGCTGTTTTTT. It specifies CASSQRLDTGELFF. The rearrangement joins TRBV5-4 to TRBJ2-2; no firm D call. The V gene's germline CDR1 is SGHNT and CDR2 YYREEE (reference sequence). The CDR3 has 14 amino acids. Trimming took 4 bases from V and 3 from J, leaving 10 bases between them. The variable domain in full, completed from reference TRBV5-4 and TRBJ2-2, reads ETGVTQSPTHLIKTRGQQVTLRCSSQSGHNTVSWYQQALGQGPQFIFQYYREEENGRGNFPPRFSGLQFPNYSSELNVNALELDDSALYLCASSQRLDTGELFFGEGSRLTVL.

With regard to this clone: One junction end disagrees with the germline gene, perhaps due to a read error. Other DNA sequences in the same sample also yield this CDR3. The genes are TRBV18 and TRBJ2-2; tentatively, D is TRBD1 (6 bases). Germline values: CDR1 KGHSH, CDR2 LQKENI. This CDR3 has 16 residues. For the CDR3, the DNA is TGTGCCAGCTCACCCGTAGGACAGTCGAATACCGGGGAGCTGTTTTTT. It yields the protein CASSPVGQSNTGELFF.

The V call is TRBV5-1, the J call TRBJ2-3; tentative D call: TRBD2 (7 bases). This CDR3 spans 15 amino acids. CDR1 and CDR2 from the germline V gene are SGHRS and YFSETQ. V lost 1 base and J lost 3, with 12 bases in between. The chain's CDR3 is CASSLSGGRTDTQYF. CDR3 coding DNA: TGCGCCAGCAGCTTGTCGGGGGGCAGGACAGATACGCAGTATTTT.

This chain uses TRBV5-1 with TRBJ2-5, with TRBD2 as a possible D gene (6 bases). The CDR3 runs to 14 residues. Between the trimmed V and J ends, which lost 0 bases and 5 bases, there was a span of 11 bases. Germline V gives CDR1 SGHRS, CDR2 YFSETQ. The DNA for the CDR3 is TGCGCCAGCAGCTTGGGACGGGGGTCGGAGACCCAGTACTTC. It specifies CASSLGRGSETQYF.

The DNA of the CDR3 is TGTGCCAGCGCCAAAGGCGGGCGGGTCGCCTACAATGAGCAGTTCTTC. It codes for CASAKGGRVAYNEQFF. J is TRBJ2-1 and V is TRBV25-1; tentative D call: TRBD2 (5 bases). V was shortened by 8 bases and J by 2 bases, with 19 bases between the two germline ends. Germline values: CDR1 MGHDK, CDR2 SYGVNS. This CDR3 is 16 amino acids long. Based on the CDR3 plus reference TRBV25-1 and TRBJ2-1, the full variable domain is EADIYQTPRYLVIGTGKKITLECSQTMGHDKMYWYQQDPGMELHLIHYSYGVNSTEKGDLSSESTVSRIRTEHFPLTLESARPSHTSQYLCASAKGGRVAYNEQFFGPGTRLTVL.